Reported below is one T cell receptor (beta chain). Antigen: not known. For every sample, eight separate reactions were used to make cDNA. TCRdb reanalyzed the 5' RACE reads, giving one entry per CDR3 protein sequence and no DNA. The sample yields approximately 150,000 distinct CDR3 sequences, of which the top ten take up roughly 2.5%. Blood was drawn once per donor, and each sample measured 2 to 2.5 ml. Germline V gives CDR1 SGHNT, CDR2 YENEEA. CDR3 length equals 16 residues. The data were taken from a study of monozygotic twins with inflammatory bowel disease. General study findings and limits: Different T cell subtypes could not be distinguished. Healthy co-twins exceeded IBD patients in TCRbeta diversity as measured by inverse Simpson.

The sequenced sample consisted of blood. The TCR was taken from a human donor with ulcerative colitis or Crohn's disease, or a healthy co-twin of an affected twin (not recorded which). This sequence joins TRBV11-3 and TRBJ2-1; TCRdb reports TRBD2, a call that lacks DNA to check it against. The CDR3 reads CASSLTGERGYNEQFF.